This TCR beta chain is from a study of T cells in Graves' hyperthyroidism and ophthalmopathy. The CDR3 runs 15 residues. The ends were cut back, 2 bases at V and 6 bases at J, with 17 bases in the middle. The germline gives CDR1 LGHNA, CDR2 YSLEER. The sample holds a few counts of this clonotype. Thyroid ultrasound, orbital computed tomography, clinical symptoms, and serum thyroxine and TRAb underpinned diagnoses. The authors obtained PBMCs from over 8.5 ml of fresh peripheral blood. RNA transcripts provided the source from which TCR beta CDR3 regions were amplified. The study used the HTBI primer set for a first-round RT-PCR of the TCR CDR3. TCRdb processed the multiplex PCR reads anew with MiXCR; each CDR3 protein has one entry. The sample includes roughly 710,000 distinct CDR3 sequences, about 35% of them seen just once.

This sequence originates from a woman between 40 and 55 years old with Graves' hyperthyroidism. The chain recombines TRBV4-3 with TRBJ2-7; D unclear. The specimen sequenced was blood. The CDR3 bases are TGCGCCAGCAGCCAAAGTACCCTAGAATCTTCCGAGCAGTACTTC. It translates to CASSQSTLESSEQYF.